The 10 T cell receptor beta chains in this list originate from one sample, sequenced in a study of cytomegalovirus exposure and HLA in healthy donors. It was with 60 Vbeta and 13 Jbeta primers that the PCR ran. Using immunoSEQ multiplex PCR, the repertoire was profiled, and TCRdb retains in-frame clones only, with some absent. The data show more than 75,000 clones, roughly three quarters seen once. The sequenced sample was PBMCs. Every receptor here comes from a woman in her thirties or forties in good health and CMV-seronegative.

J is TRBJ1-5 and V is TRBV6-1, with 10 positions matching TRBD1. The CDR3 contains 13 residues. Germline V gene data show CDR1 as MNHNS and CDR2 as SASEGT. After removal of 6 bases from V and 5 bases from J, the junction contained 1 base not matched to a gene. CDR3 sequence (DNA): TGTGCCAGCAGAGGACAGGGGGATCAGCCCCAGCATTTT. It yields the protein CASRGQGDQPQHF.

V and J are TRBV2 and TRBJ2-1, with 8 nucleotides matching TRBD1. After removal of 8 bases from V and 4 bases from J, the junction contained 10 bases not matched to a gene. CDR3 length equals 15 residues. Germline V gives CDR1 SNHLY, CDR2 FYNNEI. This CDR3 is CASGGQEIDYNEQFF. Written as DNA, the CDR3 is TGTGCCAGCGGGGGACAGGAAATAGATTACAATGAGCAGTTCTTC. Combining the CDR3 with reference TRBV2 and TRBJ2-1 gives the whole variable domain EPEVTQTPSHQVTQMGQEVILRCVPISNHLYFYWYRQILGQKVEFLVSFYNNEISEKSEIFDDQFSVERPDGSNFTLKIRSTKLEDSAMYFCASGGQEIDYNEQFFGPGTRLTVL.

The chain couples TRBV7-2 to TRBJ1-1; a weak D match, TRBD1 (5 bases). Trimming took off 2 bases at V and 4 bases at J, with 11 bases between the two ends. CDR1 and CDR2 from the germline V gene are SGHTA and FQGNSA. There are 14 residues in the CDR3. The CDR3, as DNA: TGTGCCAGCAGCTTACGGCAGGGCGGCACTGAAGCTTTCTTT. This codes for CASSLRQGGTEAFF.

V gene TRBV6-6 combines with J gene TRBJ2-7, with D perhaps matching TRBD2 (6 bases). The germline V gene encodes CDR1 MNHNY and CDR2 SVGAGI (reference sequence). Trimming pared 6 bases from V and 1 base from J, leaving 13 bases between. This CDR3 is built from 14 residues. The CDR3 reads CASSRGIGSYEQYF. CDR3 coding DNA: TGTGCCAGCAGCCGCGGGATTGGGTCCTACGAGCAGTACTTC.

This clone was detected only a few times. The chain joins TRBV5-6 to TRBJ1-4; no clear D gene. The germline V gene has CDR1 SGHDT and CDR2 YYEEEE. The V end lost 0 bases, the J end lost 5 bases, and 8 bases lay between the germline ends. This CDR3 is 14 amino acids long. CDR3 residues: CASSLGGKNEKLFF. For the CDR3, the DNA is TGTGCCAGCAGCTTGGGAGGGAAGAATGAAAAACTGTTTTTT.

CDR3 protein: CASSPEVDTQYF. CDR3 DNA sequence: TGTGCCAGCAGTCCGGAGGTGGATACGCAGTATTTT. This chain uses TRBV28 with TRBJ2-3; D possibly corresponds to TRBD2 (5 bases). The CDR3 spans 12 residues. CDR1 is MDHEN, CDR2 SYDVKM, per germline. V shed 5 bases and J shed 6 bases, with 9 bases lying between them.

This chain uses TRBV4-1 with TRBJ1-1; tentative D call: TRBD1 (6 bases). The V and J ends lost 4 bases and 7 bases respectively, with 13 bases between them. The germline gives CDR1 MGHRA, CDR2 YSYEKL. The CDR3 extends over 13 amino acids. CDR3 sequence reads: CASSLGTRDEAFF. The CDR3 DNA follows: TGCGCCAGCAGCCTTGGGACAAGGGATGAAGCTTTCTTT.

The chain is built from TRBV18 and TRBJ2-7, with D tentatively TRBD1 (5 bases). Germline V gene lookup returns CDR1 KGHSH and CDR2 LQKENI. This CDR3 spans 14 amino acids. Deletions cut 0 bases from V and 5 bases from J, with 11 bases between. The CDR3 here is CASSPPSGLHEQYF. The CDR3 bases are TGTGCCAGCTCACCACCGTCAGGGCTGCACGAGCAGTACTTC.

The chain carries TRBV9 and TRBJ2-1; tentative D call: TRBD2 (6 bases). Germline assignment: CDR1 SGDLS and CDR2 YYNGEE. Between the trimmed V and J ends, which lost 3 bases and 0 bases, there was a span of 13 bases. The CDR3 consists of 16 residues. Here the CDR3 DNA reads TGTGCCAGCAGCGCGGACCGGAGGGGCTCCTACAATGAGCAGTTCTTC. It encodes CASSADRRGSYNEQFF.

This clone was counted a single time. CDR3 coding DNA: TGTGCCACCAGCAGAGATAACAGGGCGGGAAACACCATATATTTT. As protein: CATSRDNRAGNTIYF. The chain employs TRBV15 and TRBJ1-3; the D gene is possibly TRBD1 (6 bases). Trimming removed 0 bases at V and 4 bases at J, with 10 bases between. Germline CDR1 LNHNV, CDR2 YYDKDF (reference sequence). The CDR3 has 15 residues. Full variable domain (outside the CDR3, taken from reference TRBV15 and TRBJ1-3): DAMVIQNPRYQVTQFGKPVTLSCSQTLNHNVMYWYQQKSSQAPKLLFHYYDKDFNNEADTPDNFQSRRPNTSFCFLDIRSPGLGDTAMYLCATSRDNRAGNTIYFGEGSWLTVV.